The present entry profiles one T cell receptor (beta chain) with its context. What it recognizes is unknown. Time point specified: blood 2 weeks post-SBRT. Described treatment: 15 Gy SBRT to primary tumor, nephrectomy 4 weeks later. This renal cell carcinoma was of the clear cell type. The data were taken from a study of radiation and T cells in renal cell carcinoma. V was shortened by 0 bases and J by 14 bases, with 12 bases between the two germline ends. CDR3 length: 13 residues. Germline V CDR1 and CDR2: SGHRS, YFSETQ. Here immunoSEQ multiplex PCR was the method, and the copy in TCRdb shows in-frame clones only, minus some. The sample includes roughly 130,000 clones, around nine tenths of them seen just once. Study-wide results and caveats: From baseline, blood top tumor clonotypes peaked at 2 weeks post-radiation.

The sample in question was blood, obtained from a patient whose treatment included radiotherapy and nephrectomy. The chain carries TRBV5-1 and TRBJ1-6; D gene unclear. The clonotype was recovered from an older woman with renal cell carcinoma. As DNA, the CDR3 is TGCGCCAGCAGCTTGGTTGTTGACAAGTCCCTCCACTTT. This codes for CASSLVVDKSLHF.